These 4 T cell receptor beta chains came from one sample sequenced in a study of beta chain features in type 1 diabetes. General study results and limits: There was a moderate but significant shortening of TCRB CDR3s in all four CD4+ subsets of Type 1 diabetes patients.

Their target antigens are unknown. Expressed TCRB transcripts were sequenced, since all the RNA that had been isolated was reverse transcribed. Some clones are missing from TCRdb's copy, which holds only in-frame ones; the method was immunoSEQ multiplex PCR. The sample gives about 47,000 clones, around 45% of which show up once; about 0.13% is in the top ten. The sequencing input was stem cell memory CD4+ T cells from blood. Source of these receptors: a man aged 25-40 years with type 1 diabetes.

This chain joins TRBV6-6 and TRBJ1-5; 8 bases map to TRBD1. Germline V gene sequence: CDR1 MNHNY, CDR2 SVGAGI (reference sequence). The CDR3 is 13 residues long. V was pared by 6 bases and J by 4 bases, with 2 bases of the junction left unmatched. The CDR3 DNA follows: TGTGCCAGCAGACGACAGGGGAATCAGCCCCAGCATTTT. This sequence encodes CASRRQGNQPQHF.

The chain recombines TRBV7-9 with TRBJ1-6; D gene uncertain. CDR3 length equals 15 residues. Germline V gene lookup returns CDR1 SEHNR and CDR2 FQNEAQ (reference sequence). The V gene lost 6 bases and the J gene lost 9 bases, with 18 bases spanning the gap. CDR3 in DNA: TGTGCCAGCAGTCCAGAGGCGGGGATTGTTTCACCCCTCCACTTT. It codes for CASSPEAGIVSPLHF.

The chain is built from TRBV10-3 and TRBJ2-7, with 10 bases fitting TRBD2. The CDR3 is 13 amino acids. Germline V gene sequence: CDR1 ENHRY, CDR2 SYGVKD. J lost 4 bases, V lost 5 bases, and 2 bases had no gene match. CDR3 protein: CAISSSGSYEQYF. The CDR3 DNA is TGTGCCATCAGTTCTAGCGGGAGTTACGAGCAGTACTTC.

This clone was counted only a few times. This rearrangement joins TRBV9 to TRBJ2-2; 9 nucleotides align to TRBD2. CDR3 length: 15 residues. CDR1 and CDR2 (germline): SGDLS, YYNGEE. Trimming took 7 bases from V and 4 from J; bases not matched to a gene: 8. The CDR3 bases are TGTGCCAGCGCCCTGCAAGCGGGAGGCACCGGGGAGCTGTTTTTT. Translating gives CASALQAGGTGELFF.